The next 20 T cell receptor beta chains were all read from a single sample in a study of PD-1 blockade in classical Hodgkin lymphoma. Only in-frame clones appear in the TCRdb table, and some are missing; sequencing was by immunoSEQ multiplex PCR. Seen here are over 10,000 clones, about 82% observed once, and the top ten hold about 24%. In every patient, relapse followed autologous stem cell transplantation, while exposure to brentuximab vedotin differed. The sample consisted of peripheral blood mononuclear cells (PBMCs), taken at baseline. These receptors came from a human donor with classical Hodgkin lymphoma.

This clone was counted a single time. The chain employs TRBV6-5 and TRBJ1-2, with D tentatively TRBD1 (5 bases). V was cut by 2 bases and J by 8 bases, with 12 bases left in between. The CDR3 contains 13 residues. Germline CDR1 reads MNHEY; CDR2 reads SVGAGI. The CDR3 region is CASSYDIGQGYTF. As DNA, the CDR3 is TGTGCCAGCAGTTACGATATAGGACAAGGCTACACCTTC.

This sequence joins TRBV7-2 and TRBJ2-2, with D possibly being TRBD2 (6 bases). V was clipped by 5 bases and J by 4 bases, with 14 bases between them. CDR3 size: 15 residues. Germline CDR1 and CDR2: SGHTA and FQGNSA. CDR3: CASSPIRAGTGELFF. CDR3 nucleotide sequence: TGTGCCAGCAGCCCGATTAGAGCGGGCACCGGGGAGCTGTTTTTT.

The V and J genes are TRBV5-1 and TRBJ1-2; D gene ambiguous. This CDR3 is built from 11 residues. Trimming cost V 4 bases and J 7 bases, with 8 bases left between them. Germline V gene lookup returns CDR1 SGHRS and CDR2 YFSETQ. This CDR3 reads CASSAGGGYTF. The CDR3 DNA reads as TGCGCCAGCAGCGCAGGTGGTGGCTACACCTTC.

CDR3 sequence: CASSQVAALAGGLSTDTQYF. The DNA of the CDR3 is TGCGCCAGCAGCCAAGTAGCCGCACTAGCGGGGGGTTTGAGCACAGATACGCAGTATTTT. The V and J genes are TRBV4-3 and TRBJ2-3; 12 bases match TRBD2. Per the germline V gene, CDR1 is LGHNA and CDR2 is YSLEER. V lost 1 base to trimming and J lost 0 bases; unmatched junction nucleotides: 11. The CDR3 is 20 amino acids.

The chain has TRBV7-6 and TRBJ2-7; 7 bases map to TRBD1. Trimming cost V 5 bases and J 1 base; bases outside gene matches: 8. CDR3 length: 15 residues. Germline CDR1 reads SGHVS; CDR2 reads FNYEAQ. CDR3: CASSLVGTESYEQYF. In DNA, the CDR3 is TGTGCCAGCAGCCTCGTGGGGACAGAATCCTACGAGCAGTACTTC.

This chain connects TRBV11-3 to TRBJ1-4; unclear D gene. Trimming took 5 bases from V and 8 from J, leaving 15 bases between them. The CDR3 has 14 residues. CDR1 and CDR2 from the germline V gene are SGHNT and YENEEA. The CDR3 DNA reads as TGTGCCAGCAGCAGACGGTATAAGGAGGAAAAACTGTTTTTT. Translation gives CASSRRYKEEKLFF.

The chain has TRBV5-1 and TRBJ2-1, with D perhaps TRBD1 (6 bases). Germline V CDR1 and CDR2: SGHRS, YFSETQ. This CDR3 spans 14 amino acids. Trimming left V 0 bases short and J 5 bases short, with 9 bases between. The CDR3 loop reads CASSLVQGNNEQFF. As DNA, the CDR3 is TGCGCCAGCAGCTTGGTTCAGGGGAACAATGAGCAGTTCTTC.

V gene TRBV28 combines with J gene TRBJ2-7; D unclear. Germline V gene sequence: CDR1 MDHEN, CDR2 SYDVKM. Trimming left V 4 bases short and J 9 bases short, with 16 bases between. The length of the CDR3 is 13 residues. The DNA of the CDR3 is TGTGCCAGCAGTTCCCTTGGCCTTGCTGGGCAGTACTTC. Translated: CASSSLGLAGQYF. The complete variable domain, with remaining parts taken from reference TRBV28 and TRBJ2-7, reads DVKVTQSSRYLVKRTGEKVFLECVQDMDHENMFWYRQDPGLGLRLIYFSYDVKMKEKGDIPEGYSVSREKKERFSLILESASTNQTSMYLCASSSLGLAGQYFGPGTRLTVT.

V usage is TRBV5-1 and J usage is TRBJ2-7, with TRBD1 as a possible D gene (6 bases). Germline-derived CDR1 and CDR2 are SGHRS and YFSETQ. This CDR3 has 12 amino acids. Trimming took off 5 bases at V and 4 bases at J, with 10 bases between the two ends. The CDR3 region is CASRDTGYEQYF. CDR3 coding DNA: TGCGCCAGCAGGGATACAGGGTACGAGCAGTACTTC.

V gene TRBV27 combines with J gene TRBJ2-1, with D maybe TRBD2 (7 bases). V was trimmed by 6 bases and J by 2 bases, leaving 14 bases between them. CDR3 length: 15 residues. Germline CDR1 and CDR2: MNHEY and SMNVEV (reference sequence). This CDR3 reads CASRPLGGAYNEQFF. CDR3 coding DNA: TGTGCCAGCAGACCCCTAGGGGGGGCCTACAATGAGCAGTTCTTC.

The chain carries TRBV7-9 and TRBJ2-7; D not resolved. The CDR3 is 13 amino acids. Between the trimmed V and J ends, which lost 2 bases and 4 bases, there was a span of 9 bases. Germline V gene sequence: CDR1 SEHNR, CDR2 FQNEAQ (reference sequence). The CDR3 is CASSLSHLYEQYF. CDR3 bases: TGTGCCAGCAGCTTATCACATCTTTACGAGCAGTACTTC.

The gene calls are TRBV5-1 and TRBJ2-5, with TRBD1 matching over 7 bases. The V and J ends lost 1 base and 1 base, in that order; junction bases with no gene match: 4. The CDR3 extends over 15 amino acids. Germline V lookup: CDR1 SGHRS, CDR2 YFSETQ. The CDR3 DNA reads as TGCGCCAGCAGCTTGTCCGGGACAGCCCAAGAGACCCAGTACTTC. Encoded protein: CASSLSGTAQETQYF.

The V and J genes are TRBV28 and TRBJ2-3, with TRBD2 matching 14 bases. V shed 6 bases and J 3 bases; nucleotides not matched to a gene: 5. The germline CDR1 and CDR2 sequences are MDHEN and SYDVKM. The CDR3 contains 16 residues. The CDR3 coding sequence is TGTGCCAGCAGCCGAGGGACTAGCGGGGGTACAGATACGCAGTATTTT. Encoded protein: CASSRGTSGGTDTQYF.

This chain connects TRBV5-4 to TRBJ2-1, with TRBD1 identical over 10 bases. The CDR3 is 13 amino acids. The trim removed 6 bases at V and 7 bases at J, leaving 4 bases unmatched. Germline lookup yields CDR1 SGHNT and CDR2 YYREEE (reference sequence). In DNA, the CDR3 is TGTGCCAGCATACGGGACAGGGGTAATGAGCAGTTCTTC. Its protein is CASIRDRGNEQFF.

The gene calls are TRBV7-9 and TRBJ1-1; possible D gene TRBD1, 6 bases. This CDR3 comprises 13 residues. Germline assignment: CDR1 SEHNR and CDR2 FQNEAQ (reference sequence). Trimming removed 6 bases from V and 5 bases from J, with 13 bases in between. CDR3 loop: CASSLDTGTEAFF. In nucleotides, the CDR3 is TGTGCCAGCAGTCTAGATACAGGGACTGAAGCTTTCTTT.

The chain couples TRBV9 to TRBJ2-2; no definite D call. The CDR3 extends over 19 amino acids. Germline lookup yields CDR1 SGDLS and CDR2 YYNGEE. The V end lost 3 bases, the J end lost 2 bases, and 23 bases lay between the germline ends. CDR3: CASSARDSRSLPNTGELFF. CDR3 DNA: TGTGCCAGCAGCGCCCGAGACTCCCGCAGTCTCCCCAACACCGGGGAGCTGTTTTTT.

The chain is built from TRBV4-1 and TRBJ1-2; D is ambiguous. There are 17 residues in the CDR3. Germline CDR1 MGHRA, CDR2 YSYEKL. With 1 base removed from V and 4 bases from J, the gap between germline ends came to 19 bases. The CDR3 region has the DNA TGCGCCAGCAGCCAAGTATTTGGGTCCAGGAGCTCCTATGGCTACACCTTC. Protein sequence: CASSQVFGSRSSYGYTF.

The chain joins TRBV7-8 to TRBJ2-1, with TRBD2 as a possible D gene (6 bases). CDR3 length: 16 amino acids. Trimming stripped 2 bases from V and 8 bases from J, with 19 bases between. Germline values: CDR1 SGHVS, CDR2 FQNEAQ. CDR3 DNA sequence: TGTGCCAGCAGCTTAATTTCTAGCACCGGAGGGTATGAGCAGTTCTTC. Encoded protein: CASSLISSTGGYEQFF.

This clone was seen a few times. The gene calls are TRBV7-2 and TRBJ2-5, with TRBD1 identical over 9 bases. The CDR3 covers 15 residues. V was clipped by 5 bases and J by 1 base; unmatched bases: 5. The germline V gene encodes CDR1 SGHTA and CDR2 FQGNSA. The CDR3 spells CASSLQGASQETQYF. Written as DNA, the CDR3 is TGTGCCAGCAGCCTACAGGGGGCGTCCCAAGAGACCCAGTACTTC.

The V gene is TRBV27, the J gene TRBJ1-1; no definite D call. In germline, CDR1 is MNHEY, CDR2 SMNVEV (reference sequence). This CDR3 is built from 16 residues. Trimming cost V 0 bases and J 0 bases, with 11 bases left between them. CDR3 in amino acids: CASSLSSLSVNTEAFF. The CDR3 DNA reads TGTGCCAGCAGTTTATCGAGTTTATCAGTGAACACTGAAGCTTTCTTT.